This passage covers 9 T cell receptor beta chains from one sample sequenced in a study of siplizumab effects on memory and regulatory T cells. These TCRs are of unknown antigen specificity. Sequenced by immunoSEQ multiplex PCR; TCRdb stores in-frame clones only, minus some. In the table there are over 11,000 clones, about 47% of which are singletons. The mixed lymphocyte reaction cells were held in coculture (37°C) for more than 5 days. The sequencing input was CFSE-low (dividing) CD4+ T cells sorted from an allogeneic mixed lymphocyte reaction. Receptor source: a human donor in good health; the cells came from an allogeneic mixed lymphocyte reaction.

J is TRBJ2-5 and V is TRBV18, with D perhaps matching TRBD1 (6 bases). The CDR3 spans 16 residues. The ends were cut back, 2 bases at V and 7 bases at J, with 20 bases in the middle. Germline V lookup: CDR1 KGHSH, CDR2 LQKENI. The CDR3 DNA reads TGTGCCAGCTCACCATACGGTGGGGGCGGAACGGGGACCCAGTACTTC. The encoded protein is CASSPYGGGGTGTQYF. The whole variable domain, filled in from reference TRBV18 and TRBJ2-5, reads NAGVMQNPRHLVRRRGQEARLRCSPMKGHSHVYWYRQLPEEGLKFMVYLQKENIIDESGMPKERFSAEFPKEGPSILRIQQVVRGDSAAYFCASSPYGGGGTGTQYFGPGTRLLVL.

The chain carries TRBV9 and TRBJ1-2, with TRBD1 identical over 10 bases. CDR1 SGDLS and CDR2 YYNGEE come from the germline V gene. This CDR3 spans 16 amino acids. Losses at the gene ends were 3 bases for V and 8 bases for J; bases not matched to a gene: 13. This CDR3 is CASSGPWDRGTYGYTF. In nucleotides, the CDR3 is TGTGCCAGCAGCGGCCCGTGGGACAGGGGAACCTACGGCTACACCTTC.

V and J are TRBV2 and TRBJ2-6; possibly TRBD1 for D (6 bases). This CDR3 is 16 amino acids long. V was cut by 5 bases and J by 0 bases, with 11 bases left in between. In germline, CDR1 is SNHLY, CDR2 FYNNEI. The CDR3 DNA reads TGTGCCAGCAGTCCGGACAGCTACTCTGGGGCCAACGTCCTGACTTTC. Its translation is CASSPDSYSGANVLTF.

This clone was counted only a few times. The CDR3 reads CASSPQGRPSEQYF. Written as DNA, the CDR3 is TGTGCCAGCAGCCCGCAGGGTCGCCCGAGTGAGCAGTACTTC. The J gene is TRBJ2-7, the V gene TRBV5-4, with a possible D match to TRBD1 (5 bases). The CDR3 covers 14 residues. Germline V gene sequence: CDR1 SGHNT, CDR2 YYREEE (reference sequence). The V gene lost 4 bases and the J gene lost 7 bases, with 18 bases spanning the gap.

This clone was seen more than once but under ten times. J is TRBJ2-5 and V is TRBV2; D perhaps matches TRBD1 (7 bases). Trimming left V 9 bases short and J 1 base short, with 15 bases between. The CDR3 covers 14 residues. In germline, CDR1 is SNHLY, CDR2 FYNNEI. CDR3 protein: CASRTGGIQETQYF. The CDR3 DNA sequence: TGTGCCAGTAGGACAGGAGGGATCCAAGAGACCCAGTACTTC.

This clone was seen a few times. In DNA form, the CDR3 reads TGTGCCAGCAGCTTGACCGGGACTAGCACAGATACGCAGTATTTT. It specifies CASSLTGTSTDTQYF. The V gene is TRBV7-2, the J gene TRBJ2-3; TRBD2 is a possible D gene (6 bases). V was trimmed by 3 bases and J by 0 bases, leaving 10 bases between them. The CDR3 is made up of 15 amino acids. Germline V gene data show CDR1 as SGHTA and CDR2 as FQGNSA.

The CDR3 sequence is CASSLDPGNEQFF. The CDR3 DNA follows: TGTGCCAGCAGCTTAGATCCGGGGAATGAGCAGTTCTTC. The chain links TRBV11-3 to TRBJ2-1, with a weak D call TRBD2 (5 bases). The V gene's germline CDR1 is SGHNT and CDR2 YENEEA. The CDR3 is 13 amino acids. Deletions cut 0 bases from V and 7 bases from J, with 7 bases between.

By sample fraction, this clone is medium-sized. CDR3 sequence: CASSFDLGGYEQYF. CDR3 DNA sequence: TGCGCCAGCAGCTTCGACTTGGGGGGCTACGAGCAGTACTTC. V usage is TRBV5-1 and J usage is TRBJ2-7; D is perhaps TRBD2 (6 bases). The CDR3 runs to 14 residues. In germline, CDR1 is SGHRS, CDR2 YFSETQ. The V and J ends lost 2 bases and 3 bases respectively, with 12 bases between them.

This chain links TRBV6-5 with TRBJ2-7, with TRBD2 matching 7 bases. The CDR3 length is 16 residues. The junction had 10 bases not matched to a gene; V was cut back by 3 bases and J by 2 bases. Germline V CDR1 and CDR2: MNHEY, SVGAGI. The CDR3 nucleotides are TGTGCCAGCAGTTATGCGACGACGGGGGGAACCTACGAGCAGTACTTC. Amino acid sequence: CASSYATTGGTYEQYF.